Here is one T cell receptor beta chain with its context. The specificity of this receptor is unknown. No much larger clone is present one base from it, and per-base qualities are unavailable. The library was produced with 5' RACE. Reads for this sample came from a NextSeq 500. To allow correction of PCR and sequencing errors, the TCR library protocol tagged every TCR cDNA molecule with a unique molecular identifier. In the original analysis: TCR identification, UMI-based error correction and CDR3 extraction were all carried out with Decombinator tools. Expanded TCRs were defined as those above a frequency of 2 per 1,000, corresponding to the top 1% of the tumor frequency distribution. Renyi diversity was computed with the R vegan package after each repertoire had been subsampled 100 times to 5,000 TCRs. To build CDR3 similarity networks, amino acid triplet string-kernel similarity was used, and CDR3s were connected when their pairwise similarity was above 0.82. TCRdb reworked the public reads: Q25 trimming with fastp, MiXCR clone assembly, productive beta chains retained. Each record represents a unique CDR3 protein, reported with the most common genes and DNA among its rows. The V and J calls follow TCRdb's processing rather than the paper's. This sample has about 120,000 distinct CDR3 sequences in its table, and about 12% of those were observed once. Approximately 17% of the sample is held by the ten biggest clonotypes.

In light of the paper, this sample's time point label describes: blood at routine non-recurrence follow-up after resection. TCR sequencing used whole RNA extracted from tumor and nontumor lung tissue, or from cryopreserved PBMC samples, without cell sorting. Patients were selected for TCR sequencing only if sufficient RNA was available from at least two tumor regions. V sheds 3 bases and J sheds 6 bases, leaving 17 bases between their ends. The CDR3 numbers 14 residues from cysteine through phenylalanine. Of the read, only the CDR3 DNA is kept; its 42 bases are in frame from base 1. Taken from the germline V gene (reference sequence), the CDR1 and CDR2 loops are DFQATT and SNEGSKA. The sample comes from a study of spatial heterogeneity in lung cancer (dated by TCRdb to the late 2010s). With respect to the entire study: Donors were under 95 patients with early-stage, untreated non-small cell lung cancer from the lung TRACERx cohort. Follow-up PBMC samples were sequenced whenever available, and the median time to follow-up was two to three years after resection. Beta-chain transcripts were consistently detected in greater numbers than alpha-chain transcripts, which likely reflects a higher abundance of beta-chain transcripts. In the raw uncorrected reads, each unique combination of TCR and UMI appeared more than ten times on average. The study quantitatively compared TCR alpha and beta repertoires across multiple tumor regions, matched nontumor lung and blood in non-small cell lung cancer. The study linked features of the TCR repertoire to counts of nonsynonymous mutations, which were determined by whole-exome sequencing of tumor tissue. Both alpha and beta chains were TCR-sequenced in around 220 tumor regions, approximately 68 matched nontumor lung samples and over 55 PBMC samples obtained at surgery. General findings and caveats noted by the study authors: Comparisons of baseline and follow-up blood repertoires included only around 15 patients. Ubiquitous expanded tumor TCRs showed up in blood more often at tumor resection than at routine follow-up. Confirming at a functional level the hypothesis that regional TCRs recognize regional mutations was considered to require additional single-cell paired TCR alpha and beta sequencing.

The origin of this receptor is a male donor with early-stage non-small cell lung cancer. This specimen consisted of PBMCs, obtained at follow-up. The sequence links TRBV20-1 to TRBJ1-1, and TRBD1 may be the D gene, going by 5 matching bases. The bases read TGCAGTGCTAGGATGGACGATAGGGGCCCTGAAGCTTTCTTT. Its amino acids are CSARMDDRGPEAFF.